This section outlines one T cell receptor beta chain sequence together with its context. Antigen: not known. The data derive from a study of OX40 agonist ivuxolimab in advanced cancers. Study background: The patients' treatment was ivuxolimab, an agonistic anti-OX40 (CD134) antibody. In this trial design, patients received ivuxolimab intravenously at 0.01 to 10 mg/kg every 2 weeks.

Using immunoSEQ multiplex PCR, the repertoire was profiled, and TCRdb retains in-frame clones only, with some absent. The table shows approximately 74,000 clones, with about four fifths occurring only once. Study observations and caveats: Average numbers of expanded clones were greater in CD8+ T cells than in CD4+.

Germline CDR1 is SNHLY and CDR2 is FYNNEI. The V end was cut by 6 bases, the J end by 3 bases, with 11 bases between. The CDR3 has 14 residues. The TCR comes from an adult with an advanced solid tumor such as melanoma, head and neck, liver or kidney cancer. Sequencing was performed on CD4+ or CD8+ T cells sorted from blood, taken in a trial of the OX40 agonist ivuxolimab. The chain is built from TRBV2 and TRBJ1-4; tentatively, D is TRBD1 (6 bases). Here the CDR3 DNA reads TGTGCCAGCAGCTTACAGGGTTCTAATGAAAAACTGTTTTTT. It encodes CASSLQGSNEKLFF.